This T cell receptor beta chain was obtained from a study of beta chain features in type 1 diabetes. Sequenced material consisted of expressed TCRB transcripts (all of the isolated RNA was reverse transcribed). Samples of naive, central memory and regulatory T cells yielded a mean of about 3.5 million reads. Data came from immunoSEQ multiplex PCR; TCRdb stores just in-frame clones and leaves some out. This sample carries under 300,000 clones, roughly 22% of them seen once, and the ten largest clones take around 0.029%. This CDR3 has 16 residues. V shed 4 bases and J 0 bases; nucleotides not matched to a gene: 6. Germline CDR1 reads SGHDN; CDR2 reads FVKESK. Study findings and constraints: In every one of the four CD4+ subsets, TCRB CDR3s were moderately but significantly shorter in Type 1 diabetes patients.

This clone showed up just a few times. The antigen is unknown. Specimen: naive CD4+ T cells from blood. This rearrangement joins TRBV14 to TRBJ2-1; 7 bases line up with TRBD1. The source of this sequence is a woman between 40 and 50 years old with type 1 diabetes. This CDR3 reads CASSRQTGYSYNEQFF. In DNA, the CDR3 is TGTGCCAGCAGCCGGCAGACAGGGTACTCCTACAATGAGCAGTTCTTC.